Presented here are 9 T cell receptor beta chains from one specimen sequenced in a study of regulatory T cells in long-lasting Graves disease. Time point indicated: newly diagnosed GD, antithyroid drugs for less than 3 months. After RNA was extracted from PBMCs, the TCR library was made from it. The TCR beta library used iRepertoire HTBI primers with Arm-PCR amplification of CDR3. TCRdb ran MiXCR on the multiplex PCR reads and lists one entry per CDR3 protein. The sample includes roughly 430,000 distinct CDR3 sequences, about a sixth of them seen just once. The sample also formed part of further work on T cells in Graves' hyperthyroidism and ophthalmopathy.

Specimen: peripheral blood mononuclear cells (PBMCs), collected at new diagnosis, from a patient treated with antithyroid drugs. The source of these receptors is a woman aged 30 to 39 with Graves disease.

This clonotype was observed many times. The chain combines TRBV7-3 with TRBJ1-2; a weak D match, TRBD1 (5 bases). V gave up 2 bases and J gave up 6 bases, with 16 bases separating them. The CDR3 covers 15 residues. Germline lookup yields CDR1 SGHTA and CDR2 FQGTGA. In nucleotides, the CDR3 is TGTGCCAGCAGCTTAGGTTCCGCAGGGAACAATGGCTACACCTTC. Encoded protein: CASSLGSAGNNGYTF. The full variable domain, rest sourced from reference TRBV7-3 and TRBJ1-2, is GAGVSQTPSNKVTEKGKYVELRCDPISGHTALYWYRQSLGQGPEFLIYFQGTGAADDSGLPNDRFFAVRPEGSVSTLKIQRTERGDSAVYLCASSLGSAGNNGYTFGSGTRLTVV.

This clonotype was recorded at least ten times. V is TRBV6-1 and J is TRBJ2-7; maybe TRBD1 (5 bases). CDR1 is MNHNS, CDR2 SASEGT, per germline. V dropped 6 bases and J dropped 1 base, with 13 bases sitting between them. The CDR3 consists of 14 residues. CDR3 protein: CASSHGRQSYEQYF. The CDR3 nucleotides are TGTGCCAGCAGCCATGGCCGACAGTCCTACGAGCAGTACTTC.

In this sample, this clonotype turned up a few times. The chain employs TRBV14 and TRBJ2-6; D not resolved. The CDR3 contains 15 residues. Trimming removed 0 bases at V and 9 bases at J, with 12 bases between. Germline V gives CDR1 SGHDN, CDR2 FVKESK. The CDR3 reads CASSQDSSLGNVLTF. CDR3 coding DNA: TGTGCCAGCAGCCAAGACTCGTCTCTGGGCAACGTCCTGACTTTC.

This clonotype was seen at least ten times. This sequence joins TRBV7-9 and TRBJ2-7; the D gene could be TRBD1 or TRBD2 (5 bases each). The CDR3 is made up of 14 amino acids. Trimming stripped 2 bases from V and 3 bases from J, with 11 bases between. CDR1 SEHNR and CDR2 FQNEAQ come from the germline V gene (reference sequence). CDR3 coding DNA: TGTGCCAGCAGCTTATGGGACGTGGTCTACGAGCAGTACTTC. It translates to CASSLWDVVYEQYF.

The sample holds many counts of this clonotype. V is TRBV3-1 and J is TRBJ2-5; TRBD2 matches 16 bases. The J segment lost 6 bases and the V segment lost 3 bases, leaving 7 bases of the junction unmatched. The CDR3 totals 17 residues. Germline V gives CDR1 LGHDT, CDR2 YNNKEL (reference sequence). The CDR3, as DNA: TGTGCCAGCAGCCAGGGACTAGCGGGAGGGCGGGCCCAGACCCAGTACTTC. Translated, it gives CASSQGLAGGRAQTQYF.

This clonotype has ten or more counts. The chain uses TRBV18 and TRBJ2-2, with 9 bases aligning to TRBD2. The CDR3 loop spans 16 amino acids. Looked up from germline, CDR1 is KGHSH and CDR2 is LQKENI. V was pared by 6 bases and J by 7 bases, with 12 bases of the junction left unmatched. The CDR3 loop is CASSPAVAGVVGELFF. For the CDR3, the DNA is TGTGCCAGCTCTCCAGCGGTAGCGGGAGTCGTCGGGGAGCTGTTTTTT.

The sample holds many counts of this clonotype. The V gene is TRBV9, the J gene TRBJ1-3; possible D gene TRBD1, 5 bases. CDR1 and CDR2 (germline): SGDLS, YYNGEE. The CDR3 is 15 amino acids. Trimming shortened V by 0 bases and J by 4 bases, and 11 bases separated the two germline ends. The DNA for the CDR3 is TGTGCCAGCAGCGTAGATAGACAGCAGGGAAACACCATATATTTT. Translating gives CASSVDRQQGNTIYF.

This clonotype showed up many times. The chain couples TRBV27 to TRBJ2-2; no clear D gene. This CDR3 spans 12 amino acids. V lost 0 bases and J lost 8, with 4 bases in between. Germline CDR1 MNHEY, CDR2 SMNVEV (reference sequence). CDR3 residues: CASSLSSGELFF. CDR3 DNA sequence: TGTGCCAGCAGTTTATCGTCAGGGGAGCTGTTTTTT.

This clonotype was observed many times. This rearrangement joins TRBV2 to TRBJ2-1; D not resolved. Germline loops: CDR1 SNHLY, CDR2 FYNNEI. Trimming stripped 11 bases from V and 7 bases from J, with 12 bases between. The CDR3 totals 11 residues. CDR3 nucleotide sequence: TGTGCCGGAACAGAGGAGAATGAGCAGTTCTTC. This encodes CAGTEENEQFF.